These T cell receptor beta chains were read from a single sample in a study of OX40 agonist ivuxolimab in advanced cancers. Sequenced by immunoSEQ multiplex PCR; TCRdb stores in-frame clones only, minus some. The data show about 34,000 clones, about nine tenths seen once. Sequenced material: CD4+ or CD8+ T cells sorted from blood, taken in a trial of the OX40 agonist ivuxolimab. Receptor source: an adult with an advanced solid tumor such as melanoma, head and neck, liver or kidney cancer. CDR3s include the opening cysteine and the closing phenylalanine or tryptophan. Each record gives: D gene, V gene, clone size, J gene, CDR3 DNA, CDR3 protein. The D gene is left open where the match is weak. Not all rows give a size; the values are once, few, many and, for expanded clones, a class.

TRBD1,TRBV29-1,NA,TRBJ1-4,TGCAGCGTAGGCTCCGGGACAGTTAATGAAAAACTGTTTTTT,CSVGSGTVNEKLFF
NA,TRBV2,NA,TRBJ2-1,TGTGCCAGCAGGGACCTCGGGAGAGGGTCCTACAATGAGCAGTTCTTC,CASRDLGRGSYNEQFF
NA,TRBV10-3,NA,TRBJ2-1,TGTGCCATCAGTCAGGGGCAAGATTACAATGAGCAGTTCTTC,CAISQGQDYNEQFF
TRBD1,TRBV19,once,TRBJ1-5,TGTGCCAGTACCCAGGACAGGGAATTTCTTCAGCCCCAGCATTTT,CASTQDREFLQPQHF
NA,TRBV9,NA,TRBJ2-5,TGTGCCAGCAGCTTTAGTGGGGGGTACCAAGAGACCCAGTACTTC,CASSFSGGYQETQYF
TRBD1,TRBV4-3,once,TRBJ2-3,TGCGCCAGCAGCCAATTGGGACAGGGGTCCGATACGCAGTATTTT,CASSQLGQGSDTQYF
NA,TRBV20-1,once,TRBJ2-1,TGCAGTGTACAGGAATACAATGAGCAGTTCTTC,CSVQEYNEQFF
NA,TRBV6-6,NA,TRBJ1-2,TGTGCCAGCAGGGACACAGGGCTGAACTATGGCTACACCTTC,CASRDTGLNYGYTF
NA,TRBV15,NA,TRBJ2-2,TGTGCCACCAGCAGAGATAGGGCTCTCACCGGGGAGCTGTTTTTT,CATSRDRALTGELFF
NA,TRBV6-1,NA,TRBJ1-6,TGTGCCAGCAGTGAAGCCCGGGTCCCCAATTCACCCCTCCACTTT,CASSEARVPNSPLHF
NA,TRBV9,NA,TRBJ2-1,TGTGCCAGCAGCGTAGGACAGCACAATGAGCAGTTCTTC,CASSVGQHNEQFF
NA,TRBV29-1,NA,TRBJ2-4,TGCAGCGGGGGGGAAAGCAAAAACATTCAGTACTTC,CSGGESKNIQYF
NA,TRBV9,few,TRBJ1-1,TGTGCCAGCAGCGTAGGGATGGACTACACTGAAGCTTTCTTT,CASSVGMDYTEAFF
NA,TRBV19,NA,TRBJ2-7,TGTGCCAGTAGTATGGGTGGTGGGGCGGTCGGCGAGCAGTACTTC,CASSMGGGAVGEQYF
NA,TRBV6-1,NA,TRBJ1-5,TGTGCCAGCAGTGAATTTCAGTTTGGAGGGGGCAATCAGCCCCAGCATTTT,CASSEFQFGGGNQPQHF
TRBD1,TRBV5-5,NA,TRBJ1-2,TGTGCCAGCAGCTTGGCCAGGGGGCACTCGAACTATGGCTACACCTTC,CASSLARGHSNYGYTF
NA,TRBV28,NA,TRBJ2-1,TGTGCCAGCAGTTTGGATCCGGGCAAATACAATGAGCAGTTCTTC,CASSLDPGKYNEQFF
NA,TRBV4-1,NA,TRBJ2-4,TGCGCCAGCAGCCAAGCCGCCCCCTTAGGCATTCAGTACTTC,CASSQAAPLGIQYF
NA,TRBV6-1,NA,TRBJ1-1,TGTGCCAGCAGTGACAGGGGCGAGACTGAAGCTTTCTTT,CASSDRGETEAFF
NA,TRBV7-9,NA,TRBJ1-4,TGTGCCAGCAGCTTAGAGGGTCTGCTGTTTTTT,CASSLEGLLFF
TRBD1,TRBV28,NA,TRBJ1-2,TGTGCCAGCAGATCCACAGGGGGAGTTTATGGCTACACCTTC,CASRSTGGVYGYTF
NA,TRBV14,NA,TRBJ1-1,TGTGCCAGCAGCCAGAGGGGGTGGAACACTGAAGCTTTCTTT,CASSQRGWNTEAFF
TRBD1,TRBV5-1,NA,TRBJ2-3,TGCGCCAGCAGCCCCCGGACAGGTGTAAAGACAGATACGCAGTATTTT,CASSPRTGVKTDTQYF
TRBD1,TRBV6-6,NA,TRBJ1-2,TGTGCCAGCAGTTTGACAGGGGCCTATGGCTACACCTTC,CASSLTGAYGYTF
NA,TRBV30,once,TRBJ2-1,TGTGCCTGGACCCCCTACAATGAGCAGTTCTTC,CAWTPYNEQFF
NA,TRBV4-1,NA,TRBJ1-4,TGCGCCAGCAGCCTCATCCGGGGGGCAAATGAAAAACTGTTTTTT,CASSLIRGANEKLFF
NA,TRBV18,NA,TRBJ2-7,TGTGCCAGCGCCCGGACCACCTACGAGCAGTACTTC,CASARTTYEQYF
NA,TRBV10-3,NA,TRBJ2-7,TGTGCCATCAGTGAGATGGGAGACTACGAGCAGTACTTC,CAISEMGDYEQYF
TRBD1,TRBV28,NA,TRBJ2-5,TGTGCCAGCAGTTTGTATAGAACAGGGGGCCAAGAGACCCAGTACTTC,CASSLYRTGGQETQYF
NA,TRBV4-3,NA,TRBJ2-2,TGCGCCAGCAGCCAAGGGACAGTGAACACCGGGGAGCTGTTTTTT,CASSQGTVNTGELFF
NA,TRBV18,NA,TRBJ2-5,TGTGCCAGCTCACCACCACAACAAGAGACCCAGTACTTC,CASSPPQQETQYF
NA,TRBV10-2,NA,TRBJ1-4,TGCGCCAGCAGTGATCCAGGGAATGTTGAAAAACTGTTTTTT,CASSDPGNVEKLFF
NA,TRBV11-2,few,TRBJ1-3,TGTGCCAGCAGCTCAGGGGTCTCTGGAAACACCATATATTTT,CASSSGVSGNTIYF
NA,TRBV4-1,NA,TRBJ1-1,TGCGCCAGCAGGGGGACCCTCTTGAACACTGAAGCTTTCTTT,CASRGTLLNTEAFF
NA,TRBV18,NA,TRBJ2-5,TGTGCCAGCTCACCACCCGCGGGGCAAGAGACCCAGTACTTC,CASSPPAGQETQYF
TRBD1,TRBV15,NA,TRBJ1-5,TGTGCCACCAGCAGAGGGGACAGGGACCGCAATCAGCCCCAGCATTTT,CATSRGDRDRNQPQHF
NA,TRBV6-1,NA,TRBJ2-7,TGTGCCAGCAGTGGAAGGGACGGTTACTACGAGCAGTACTTC,CASSGRDGYYEQYF
NA,TRBV29-1,NA,TRBJ1-3,TGCAGCGTTGAAGAGATAGGTGGCTCTGGAAACACCATATATTTT,CSVEEIGGSGNTIYF
TRBD2,TRBV6-1,NA,TRBJ2-3,TGTGCCAGCAGTGAAGCCCCCCCCGTACTAGCGGGGGGGGCGGATACGCAGTATTTT,CASSEAPPVLAGGADTQYF
TRBD1,TRBV7-8,NA,TRBJ1-3,TGTGCCAGCAGCTTAGTGTCAGGGGGAAGAAACACCATATATTTT,CASSLVSGGRNTIYF
NA,TRBV7-2,NA,TRBJ2-4,TGTGCCAGCAGCTTGGATTCGGACTTAGCCCAAAACATTCAGTACTTC,CASSLDSDLAQNIQYF
TRBD1,TRBV28,NA,TRBJ1-2,TGTGCCAGCAGCTATACGACAGGGGGCGTTGGCTACACCTTC,CASSYTTGGVGYTF
NA,TRBV2,NA,TRBJ2-3,TGTGCCAGCAGTGAGATTGGCCTCACTAGCTCAACTAGCACAGATACGCAGTATTTT,CASSEIGLTSSTSTDTQYF
TRBD1,TRBV2,NA,TRBJ1-4,TGTGCCAGCAGGGCAGGGGGTAGTAATGAAAAACTGTTTTTT,CASRAGGSNEKLFF
TRBD1,TRBV19,NA,TRBJ2-2,TGTGCCAGTAGTGAACAGGGGGACACCGGGGAGCTGTTTTTT,CASSEQGDTGELFF
NA,TRBV7-8,NA,TRBJ2-2,TGTGCCAGCAGCTTGTCGGGTACCGGGGAGCTGTTTTTT,CASSLSGTGELFF
TRBD1,TRBV6-5,NA,TRBJ2-1,TGTGCCAGCAGTGACGACAGGGGGCTGAATGAGCAGTTCTTC,CASSDDRGLNEQFF
NA,TRBV29-1,NA,TRBJ1-3,TGCAGCGTAGCGAGTACGGGTGCAGGAAACACCATATATTTT,CSVASTGAGNTIYF